This entry is about one T cell receptor beta chain. Its antigen remains undetermined. No per-base quality is available; no much larger clone lies one base away. The CDR3 goes from the cysteine to the phenylalanine over 16 residues. The DNA shown is the 48-base CDR3, in frame from base 1. From a lookup of the germline V gene, CDR1 and CDR2 are SGHTA and FQGNSA. At the junction V is shortened by 5 bases and J by 4 bases; bases outside the gene matches: 12. Amplification of TCR beta CDR3 regions was carried out from RNA transcripts. For the first round of RT-PCR on the TCR CDR3, the HTBI primer set was used together with the Qiagen OneStep RT-PCR kit. The libraries were constructed in a second round of multiplex PCR and then size-selected and purified. Libraries were sequenced paired-end with 100 bp reads on an Illumina HiSeq2000. Concerning the study's data processing: Raw data were processed with SOAPnuke, discarding reads with adapters, uncalled bases, mean Phred below 15, or no exact constant-primer or identifier match. High-quality paired reads were merged using COPE v1.2.5, and each unique nucleotide sequence was defined as a clonotype. MiTCR v1.1 was used to align clonotypes to the IMGT TRBV, TRBD and TRBJ reference segments. Analysis was restricted to V-J combinations with a frequency above 0.0001, which covered roughly 99% of repertoires. The TCS score was defined as F50 (clonal expansion) divided by E x V (chaos), with BLOSUM62-based TCRdist calculated between CDR3 peptides within each V-J. Welch's t-statistics and random forest reduced roughly 540 V-J features to roughly 13, which were used in a naive Bayes classifier (R e1071). TCRdb took the public reads, trimmed them with fastp at Q25, ran MiXCR for clone calling and kept in-frame beta chains. Merged by CDR3 protein, the rows form single entries marked with the most common genes and DNA. The V and J calls reflect TCRdb's pipeline rather than the authors' work. Present in this sample are hundreds of thousands of distinct CDR3 sequences, around 20% of which were seen just once. The ten most abundant clones make up about 34% of the sample.

The sample belongs to a study of T cells in Graves' hyperthyroidism and ophthalmopathy (dated by TCRdb to the late 2010s). Some background on the complete study: Peripheral blood was collected at initial diagnosis, before any treatment. To identify distinguishing TCR V-J signatures, a discovery cohort of about 95 patients was used, comprising some 43 with Graves' ophthalmopathy and 55 to 65 with stable Graves' hyperthyroidism. An independent validation cohort of around 19 hyperthyroidism patients and 17 patients who later progressed to ophthalmopathy tested prospective prediction of ophthalmopathy. For training and testing, the 80 to 100 patients in the discovery cohort were randomly divided in a 7:3 ratio. Thyroid tissue and blood T-cell repertoires from over 5 Graves' hyperthyroidism patients were also compared in the study. After sampling, hyperthyroidism patients received methimazole starting at 30 mg daily, and ophthalmopathy patients received high-dose intravenous methylprednisolone. According to the paper, TCR Vbeta CDR3 sequencing was carried out on approximately 140 peripheral blood samples, which came from 40 to 45 ophthalmopathy, around 74 hyperthyroidism and roughly 17 progressor patients. Summary of the overall study and its limitations: Most expanded thyroid clonotypes (frequency above 0.001) were also found in blood, which suggests that blood repertoires may mirror thyroid immune responses. A model built on a 13 V-J signature distinguished ophthalmopathy from stable hyperthyroidism, reaching 85% to 90% sensitivity and under 84% specificity in cross-validation and 80%/75% in testing. In validation, progression to ophthalmopathy was predicted by the model with nearly 71% sensitivity and nearly 75% specificity, a median of roughly 6 months before onset. No statistical method was used to fix the sample size in advance, and group allocation was not hidden from the investigators.

Moderately to severely active disease, a Clinical Activity Score of at least 3, a NOSPECS grade of at least 4, and a duration under 3 months were present in ophthalmopathy patients. The study excluded patients with uncontrolled infections, other autoimmune diseases, pregnancy or lactation. Diagnoses were based on clinical symptoms, serum thyroxine and TRAb, thyroid ultrasound and orbital computed tomography. Ficoll-Paque density gradient centrifugation was used to isolate PBMCs from approximately 10 ml of fresh peripheral blood. Trizol reagent was used to extract total RNA, and RNA quality was then checked on an Agilent 2100 Bioanalyzer.

The chain employs TRBV7-2 and TRBJ1-1, with 8 junctional bases fitting TRBD1. Sequencing was done on a sample of blood. The sequence was collected from a man aged 30 to 39 with Graves' ophthalmopathy. In nucleotides, the sequence is TGTGCCAGCAGCGTGCCACTGACAGGGGAGAGCACTGAAGCTTTCTTT. It codes for CASSVPLTGESTEAFF. Reference TRBV7-2 and TRBJ1-1 proteins supply the regions before and after the CDR3; the full variable domain is: GAGVSQSPSNKVTEKGKDVELRCDPISGHTALYWYRQSLGQGLEFLIYFQGNSAPDKSGLPSDRFSAERTGGSVSTLTIQRTQQEDSAVYLCASSVPLTGESTEAFFGQGTRLTVV.